This passage covers 20 T cell receptor beta chains from one sample sequenced in a study of cytomegalovirus exposure and HLA in healthy donors. Data came from immunoSEQ multiplex PCR; TCRdb stores just in-frame clones and leaves some out. The table lists 110,000 or so clones, approximately 90% of them singletons. Sequencing input: PBMCs. These receptors were collected from a man aged 18 to 29 in good health and CMV-seronegative.

This chain links TRBV28 with TRBJ1-6; D gene uncertain. This CDR3 is built from 14 residues. Trimming shortened V by 10 bases and J by 0 bases, and 10 bases separated the two germline ends. Germline V CDR1 and CDR2: MDHEN, SYDVKM. Here the CDR3 reads CATYGVSYNSPLHF. The CDR3 DNA sequence: TGTGCCACGTACGGGGTCTCCTATAATTCACCCCTCCACTTT.

The chain is built from TRBV10-3 and TRBJ1-2; TRBD1 matches 9 bases. Per the germline V gene, CDR1 is ENHRY and CDR2 is SYGVKD. The CDR3 is made up of 13 amino acids. Germline trimming cut 3 bases from V and 11 bases from J; bases unmatched to any gene: 7. The CDR3 nucleotides are TGTGCCATCAGTGAAGATGACAGGGGGAAATACACCTTC. Translated: CAISEDDRGKYTF.

The rearrangement links TRBV28 to TRBJ2-5, with D tentatively TRBD2 (5 bases). The CDR3 covers 14 residues. Germline CDR1 reads MDHEN; CDR2 reads SYDVKM. The V and J ends lost 6 bases and 0 bases respectively, with 11 bases between them. This CDR3 is CASSERTYQETQYF. CDR3 DNA sequence: TGTGCCAGCAGCGAAAGGACTTACCAAGAGACCCAGTACTTC.

CDR3 DNA sequence: TGCGCCAGCAGCCAAGAACAGGGGGCGGGGACTGAAGCTTTCTTT. This encodes CASSQEQGAGTEAFF. The chain recombines TRBV4-1 with TRBJ1-1; 9 bases line up with TRBD1. Germline trimming cut 0 bases from V and 5 bases from J; bases unmatched to any gene: 4. Per the germline V gene, CDR1 is MGHRA and CDR2 is YSYEKL. The CDR3 totals 15 residues.

The chain recombines TRBV14 with TRBJ2-2, with a possible D match to TRBD1 (5 bases). The CDR3 extends over 13 amino acids. The V gene's germline CDR1 is SGHDN and CDR2 FVKESK. Trimming pared 1 base from V and 5 bases from J, leaving 5 bases between. CDR3 in amino acids: CASSQGQTGELFF. The CDR3 DNA reads TGTGCCAGCAGCCAAGGACAGACCGGGGAGCTGTTTTTT.

The chain couples TRBV11-2 to TRBJ1-2; D gene uncertain. The CDR3 length is 15 residues. Per the germline V gene, CDR1 is SGHAT and CDR2 is FQNNGV. V dropped 1 base and J dropped 4 bases, with 13 bases sitting between them. CDR3 coding DNA: TGTGCCAGCAGCTTAGGTTGGGCAGATATCTATGGCTACACCTTC. This codes for CASSLGWADIYGYTF. Full variable domain (missing parts from reference TRBV11-2 and TRBJ1-2): EAGVAQSPRYKIIEKRQSVAFWCNPISGHATLYWYQQILGQGPKLLIQFQNNGVVDDSQLPKDRFSAERLKGVDSTLKIQPAKLEDSAVYLCASSLGWADIYGYTFGSGTRLTVV.

This clone has just one count. The chain recombines TRBV28 with TRBJ1-1; D not certain. V was pared by 9 bases and J by 1 base, with 12 bases between. CDR1 and CDR2 (germline): MDHEN, SYDVKM. CDR3 length: 13 residues. The CDR3 is CASHRRRNTEAFF. The DNA of the CDR3 is TGTGCCAGTCACCGGAGACGGAACACTGAAGCTTTCTTT.

V and J are TRBV30 and TRBJ2-7; D might be TRBD2 (6 bases). V was cut by 5 bases and J by 6 bases, with 14 bases left in between. In germline, CDR1 is GTSNPN, CDR2 SVGIG (reference sequence). The CDR3 is 12 amino acids. The CDR3 reads CAWGGGGAEQYF. As DNA, the CDR3 is TGTGCCTGGGGGGGAGGTGGGGCCGAGCAGTACTTC.

The chain uses TRBV9 and TRBJ1-1; 7 bases agree with TRBD1. V trimming: 5 bases; J trimming: 1 base; junction bases outside the gene matches: 8. The CDR3 is made up of 15 amino acids. Germline CDR1 SGDLS, CDR2 YYNGEE. CDR3 nucleotides: TGTGCCAGCAGAGATACGGGACAGCCGAACACTGAAGCTTTCTTT. Protein: CASRDTGQPNTEAFF.

The rearrangement uses TRBV9 and TRBJ1-1; D gene unclear. The germline V gene has CDR1 SGDLS and CDR2 YYNGEE. V gave up 4 bases and J gave up 3 bases, with 10 bases separating them. The CDR3 covers 13 residues. The CDR3, as DNA: TGTGCCAGCAGCCCCAGCGGAGACACTGAAGCTTTCTTT. Its translation is CASSPSGDTEAFF. The full variable domain, in which reference TRBV9 and TRBJ1-1 provide the parts outside the CDR3, is DSGVTQTPKHLITATGQRVTLRCSPRSGDLSVYWYQQSLDQGLQFLIQYYNGEERAKGNILERFSAQQFPDLHSELNLSSLELGDSALYFCASSPSGDTEAFFGQGTRLTVV.

The chain couples TRBV7-9 to TRBJ2-7; D gene unclear. The V gene's germline CDR1 is SEHNR and CDR2 FQNEAQ (reference sequence). The CDR3 consists of 14 residues. V lost 3 bases to trimming and J lost 2 bases, with 11 bases between them. In nucleotides, the CDR3 is TGTGCCAGCAGCTTGACAATCACTGCCTACGAGCAGTACTTC. Translated, it gives CASSLTITAYEQYF.

The table lists this clone with a count of one. The chain combines TRBV5-1 with TRBJ1-4; TRBD1 matches 9 bases. The germline gives CDR1 SGHRS, CDR2 YFSETQ. The CDR3 loop spans 15 amino acids. J lost 5 bases, V lost 1 base, and 3 bases had no gene match. The CDR3 nucleotides read TGCGCCAGCAGCTTGCCCGGACAGGGGAATGAAAAACTGTTTTTT. Translation: CASSLPGQGNEKLFF.

J is TRBJ2-3 and V is TRBV2; TRBD2 might be the D (6 bases). CDR3 length: 20 residues. With 5 bases removed from V and 2 bases from J, the gap between germline ends came to 29 bases. Germline V lookup: CDR1 SNHLY, CDR2 FYNNEI. The CDR3 protein is CASSRRVPGVGNRNTDTQYF. The CDR3 coding sequence is TGTGCCAGCAGTCGTAGGGTTCCGGGAGTTGGTAATCGAAACACAGATACGCAGTATTTT.

The chain couples TRBV7-9 to TRBJ2-2, with 7 bases aligning to TRBD1. V trimming: 7 bases; J trimming: 5 bases; junction bases outside the gene matches: 7. This CDR3 has 14 amino acids. Germline V gene sequence: CDR1 SEHNR, CDR2 FQNEAQ (reference sequence). In DNA, the CDR3 is TGTGCCAGCACCAATGACAGGGAAACCGGGGAGCTGTTTTTT. Protein: CASTNDRETGELFF.

This rearrangement joins TRBV29-1 to TRBJ1-1; perhaps TRBD1 as D (6 bases). V was shortened by 6 bases and J by 1 base, with 15 bases between the two germline ends. Germline V lookup: CDR1 SQVTM, CDR2 ANQGSEA. This CDR3 spans 14 amino acids. DNA of the CDR3: TGCAGCGTCAAATCCGGGACAACGAACACTGAAGCTTTCTTT. It translates to CSVKSGTTNTEAFF.

J is TRBJ2-1 and V is TRBV5-1; 9 bases agree with TRBD2. V lost 4 bases to trimming and J lost 6 bases; unmatched junction nucleotides: 8. This CDR3 has 15 amino acids. Germline CDR1 SGHRS, CDR2 YFSETQ. As DNA, the CDR3 is TGCGCCAGCAGCCTGGGACTAGCAACGGTCAATGAGCAGTTCTTC. As protein: CASSLGLATVNEQFF.

This chain uses TRBV30 with TRBJ1-1; 8 bases line up with TRBD1. This CDR3 is 14 amino acids long. The germline V gene has CDR1 GTSNPN and CDR2 SVGIG (reference sequence). V dropped 1 base and J dropped 5; count of bases not matched to a gene: 6. The CDR3 DNA follows: TGTGCCTGGAGTGCTGGACAGGGTGTAACTGAAGCTTTCTTT. Amino acid sequence: CAWSAGQGVTEAFF.

This chain joins TRBV27 and TRBJ1-1; 8 bases map to TRBD1. Germline V lookup: CDR1 MNHEY, CDR2 SMNVEV (reference sequence). The CDR3 has 13 amino acids. With 4 bases clipped from V and 3 bases from J, the junction kept 1 base outside the gene matches. CDR3 loop: CASSYRGYTEAFF. CDR3 nucleotides: TGTGCCAGCAGTTACAGGGGGTACACTGAAGCTTTCTTT.

This chain links TRBV4-3 with TRBJ1-4, with unresolved D. Germline CDR1 is LGHNA and CDR2 is YSLEER. The V and J ends lost 1 base and 3 bases respectively, with 9 bases between them. The CDR3 totals 15 residues. CDR3 coding DNA: TGCGCCAGCAGCCAAGCGAAACAGCCTAATGAAAAACTGTTTTTT. This gives the protein CASSQAKQPNEKLFF.

Only a few counts were recorded for this clone. The chain links TRBV4-3 to TRBJ1-2, with 7 bases identical to TRBD1. This CDR3 contains 15 residues. The V gene's germline CDR1 is LGHNA and CDR2 YSLEER. Trimming took 4 bases from V and 8 from J; bases not matched to a gene: 13. The CDR3 sequence is CASSPKYDRVPGYTF. CDR3 bases: TGCGCCAGCAGCCCGAAATACGACAGGGTCCCCGGCTACACCTTC.